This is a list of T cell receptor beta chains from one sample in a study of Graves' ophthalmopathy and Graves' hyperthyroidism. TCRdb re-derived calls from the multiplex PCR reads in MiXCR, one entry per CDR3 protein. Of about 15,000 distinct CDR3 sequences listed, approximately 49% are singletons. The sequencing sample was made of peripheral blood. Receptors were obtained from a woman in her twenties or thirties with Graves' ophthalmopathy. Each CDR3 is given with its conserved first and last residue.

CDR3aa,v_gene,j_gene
CASSQPPGTSGRPYNEQFF,TRBV25-1,TRBJ2-1
CASSAGRGGYEQFF,TRBV19,TRBJ2-1
CASRGQWNTGELFF,TRBV6-5,TRBJ2-2
CASSLAGDPNEQFF,TRBV19,TRBJ2-1
CATSRRTGSYNSPLHF,TRBV15,TRBJ1-6
CASSPEGTLNTEAFF,TRBV9,TRBJ1-1
CAISAPERQGAFAEQFF,TRBV10-3,TRBJ2-1
CASSYSNGGKLFF,TRBV6-5,TRBJ1-4
CASTHRKGLAGLRTDTQYF,TRBV7-9,TRBJ2-3
CASSLGGGYEQYF,TRBV7-2,TRBJ2-7
CSVDGPANYGYTF,TRBV29-1,TRBJ1-2
CASSSDSNYGYTF,TRBV28,TRBJ1-2
CASSLGSSNQPQHF,TRBV28,TRBJ1-5
CASSDREVGELFF,TRBV12-3/TRBV12-4,TRBJ2-2
CASSLATGLSGELFF,TRBV5-1,TRBJ2-2
CASSAGTEYQETQYF,TRBV5-1,TRBJ2-5
CASSESAGLGTDTQYF,TRBV10-1,TRBJ2-3
CSARDPGTNSPETQYF,TRBV20-1,TRBJ2-5
CASRMVMNTEAFF,TRBV19,TRBJ1-1
CASSLDGGGLADTQYF,TRBV5-1,TRBJ2-3
CASNTGVYEQYF,TRBV6-1,TRBJ2-7
CSALEGLSGRTDTQYF,TRBV20-1,TRBJ2-3
CAARAGNGELFF,TRBV5-4,TRBJ2-2
CAISESSQGGTQYF,TRBV10-3,TRBJ2-5
CASRVTPNYGYTF,TRBV2,TRBJ1-2
CSARDGGVAGAYEQYF,TRBV20-1,TRBJ2-7
CASSYGGGSGYNEQFF,TRBV6-5,TRBJ2-1
CASSQVAGGEAFF,TRBV14,TRBJ1-1
CSARDKTSGSEVGYF,TRBV20-1,TRBJ2-7
CSVGAYEQYF,TRBV20-1,TRBJ2-7
CASSSGTSGRTYEQYF,TRBV7-2,TRBJ2-7
CASSMGSETQYF,TRBV28,TRBJ2-5
CSVRLAGGYEQYF,TRBV29-1,TRBJ2-7
CASSLVLAYAEQFF,TRBV5-6,TRBJ2-1
CSASTSGILTQYF,TRBV29-1,TRBJ2-5
CASSYDRADQPQHF,TRBV6-5,TRBJ1-5
CAISEQPMREQYF,TRBV10-3,TRBJ2-7
CAISEWTYEQYF,TRBV10-3,TRBJ2-7
CSASSPDSFYNEQFF,TRBV20-1,TRBJ2-1
CASSLAGKTAEAFF,TRBV7-9,TRBJ1-1
CASSLAPGGAAKNIQYF,TRBV7-2,TRBJ2-4
CSARCGTSGTDTQCF,TRBV20-1,TRBJ2-3
CASSYRGLSYEQYF,TRBV6-2/TRBV6-3,TRBJ2-7
CASSSESGRAYNGQFF,TRBV7-2,TRBJ2-1
CASSASQDPSYEQYF,TRBV19,TRBJ2-7
CSARGGGAPETQYF,TRBV20-1,TRBJ2-5
CASSGTPQGILSYEQYF,TRBV25-1,TRBJ2-7
CSARLSSGRGLSGELFF,TRBV20-1,TRBJ2-2
CSAHTGTGELFF,TRBV20-1,TRBJ2-2
CSARGKTPGQINQPQHF,TRBV20-1,TRBJ1-5
CASGRRGTYNEQFF,TRBV6-1,TRBJ2-1
CASSEQGRTGELFF,TRBV10-1,TRBJ2-2
CASSSGGVGYF,TRBV12-3/TRBV12-4,TRBJ2-3
CSARDPLIEAFF,TRBV20-1,TRBJ1-1
CASSSGGEAFF,TRBV7-3,TRBJ1-1
CSATDRGVGGELFF,TRBV20-1,TRBJ2-2